One and the same sample provided the 8 T cell receptor beta chains below, sequenced in a study of blood T cell repertoires in COVID-19. Only in-frame clones appear in the TCRdb table, and some are missing; sequencing was by immunoSEQ multiplex PCR. Of roughly 150,000 clones in the sample, less than 90% were seen once. Sequencing input: peripheral blood. The receptors were sampled from a woman between 70 and 85 years old with acute or convalescent COVID-19.

J is TRBJ1-1 and V is TRBV5-1; tentative D call: TRBD1 (6 bases). Germline V gene sequence: CDR1 SGHRS, CDR2 YFSETQ. The CDR3 spans 14 residues. Trimming stripped 3 bases from V and 2 bases from J, with 11 bases between. CDR3 sequence (DNA): TGCGCCAGCAGCTCCAGGGGCTTAAACACTGAAGCTTTCTTT. It is translated as CASSSRGLNTEAFF.

The chain carries TRBV27 and TRBJ2-7; a weak D match, TRBD1 (5 bases). V was clipped by 4 bases and J by 1 base, with 14 bases between them. Germline-derived CDR1 and CDR2 are MNHEY and SMNVEV (reference sequence). The CDR3 extends over 15 amino acids. CDR3 residues: CASSSPTSGSYEQYF. In DNA form, the CDR3 reads TGTGCCAGCAGTTCCCCGACTTCAGGGTCCTACGAGCAGTACTTC.

The chain has TRBV7-2 and TRBJ1-2; TRBD1 matches 8 bases. V shed 4 bases and J 7 bases; nucleotides not matched to a gene: 5. The CDR3 has 13 residues. Germline loops: CDR1 SGHTA, CDR2 FQGNSA. CDR3: CASSSWTGSGYTF. CDR3 nucleotide sequence: TGTGCCAGCAGCTCGTGGACAGGGAGTGGCTACACCTTC.

The chain couples TRBV6-1 to TRBJ1-6; 7 bases map to TRBD1. Per germline, CDR1 MNHNS and CDR2 SASEGT. The J segment lost 7 bases and the V segment lost 3 bases, leaving 6 bases of the junction unmatched. The CDR3 contains 15 residues. CDR3 region: CASSDRTGDNSPLHF. CDR3 coding DNA: TGTGCCAGCAGTGATCGGACAGGAGACAATTCACCCCTCCACTTT.

The V and J genes are TRBV7-3 and TRBJ2-7, with D uncertain. This CDR3 is 15 amino acids long. Per the germline V gene, CDR1 is SGHTA and CDR2 is FQGTGA. The ends were cut back, 1 base at V and 0 bases at J, with 10 bases in the middle. CDR3 region: CASSLRAIPSYEQYF. CDR3 DNA: TGTGCCAGCAGCTTAAGAGCGATCCCCTCCTACGAGCAGTACTTC.

The chain carries TRBV9 and TRBJ2-2, with TRBD1 matching over 8 bases. CDR1 and CDR2 from the germline V gene are SGDLS and YYNGEE. With V trimmed by 0 bases and J by 2 bases, 3 bases remained unmatched. The CDR3 loop spans 16 amino acids. The CDR3 region is CASSVGDRINTGELFF. CDR3 DNA sequence: TGTGCCAGCAGCGTAGGGGACAGGATTAACACCGGGGAGCTGTTTTTT.

The chain links TRBV7-9 to TRBJ2-1, with TRBD2 matching over 11 bases. Germline V CDR1 and CDR2: SEHNR, FQNEAQ (reference sequence). The CDR3 runs to 15 residues. Losses at the gene ends were 5 bases for V and 8 bases for J; bases not matched to a gene: 8. The CDR3 is CASSPRLAGFDEQFF. The CDR3 bases are TGTGCCAGCAGCCCGAGACTAGCGGGGTTTGATGAGCAGTTCTTC. The whole variable domain, filled in from reference TRBV7-9 and TRBJ2-1, reads DTGVSQNPRHKITKRGQNVTFRCDPISEHNRLYWYRQTLGQGPEFLTYFQNEAQLEKSRLLSDRFSAERPKGSFSTLEIQRTEQGDSAMYLCASSPRLAGFDEQFFGPGTRLTVL.

DNA of the CDR3: TGTGCCAGCAGTTACTCCGGGGGGCCAGGGGAGACCCAGTACTTC. Amino acid sequence: CASSYSGGPGETQYF. The chain joins TRBV6-5 to TRBJ2-5; weak D call: TRBD2 (7 bases). CDR3 size: 15 residues. Germline CDR1 MNHEY, CDR2 SVGAGI. V lost 0 bases to trimming and J lost 5 bases, with 13 bases between them.